One sample yielded the 12 T cell receptor beta chains listed below, sequenced in a study of shared clonotypes between healthy human individuals (TCRdb year 2020). CD8 naive samples consisted of CD45RO-negative cells that were positively selected for CCR7, yielding a CD45RA+CCR7+ population without TemRA cells. Library preparation employed the immunoSEQ multiplex PCR assay. As stored in TCRdb, this immuneACCESS dataset retains in-frame rearrangements with V and J assigned. A fraction of the clones does not appear; measured against another copy, unresolved V genes explain less than half of the discrepancy, and the remainder lacks a known reason. In this sample the table shows approximately 600,000 clones, approximately 95% of which occur a single time. The ten largest make up 0.095% to 0.14% of the sample. The specimen was naive CD8+ T cells sorted from blood. The cell subset or site label corresponds to: CD45RA+CCR7+. All receptors derive from a woman aged 25 to 39 in good health.

The genes are TRBV11-2 and TRBJ2-7; D is uncertain. Deletions cut 5 bases from V and 4 bases from J, with 9 bases between. The CDR3 extends over 12 amino acids. Per germline, CDR1 SGHAT and CDR2 FQNNGV. As DNA, the CDR3 is TGTGCCAGCAGCAAGGGCAGATACGAGCAGTACTTC. It yields the protein CASSKGRYEQYF.

V usage is TRBV28 and J usage is TRBJ1-1; D uncertain. Trimming cost V 3 bases and J 1 base, with 9 bases left between them. The CDR3 totals 14 residues. In germline, CDR1 is MDHEN, CDR2 SYDVKM. CDR3 loop: CASSFYAANTEAFF. CDR3 nucleotides: TGTGCCAGCAGTTTTTACGCGGCGAACACTGAAGCTTTCTTT.

The V and J genes are TRBV4-1 and TRBJ2-1, with D maybe TRBD2 (6 bases). CDR3 length: 15 residues. V was shortened by 2 bases and J by 5 bases, with 13 bases between the two germline ends. The germline CDR1 and CDR2 sequences are MGHRA and YSYEKL. Written as DNA, the CDR3 is TGCGCCAGCAGCCAATCCCGGACTACAAACAATGAGCAGTTCTTC. This encodes CASSQSRTTNNEQFF.

Here the CDR3 reads CACATINEQFF. CDR3 sequence (DNA): TGTGCCTGCGCGACAATCAATGAGCAGTTCTTC. This chain joins TRBV30 and TRBJ2-1; D unresolved. The CDR3 sequence is 11 residues long. In germline, CDR1 is GTSNPN, CDR2 SVGIG (reference sequence). Trimming removed 6 bases at V and 6 bases at J, with 9 bases between. Based on the CDR3 plus reference TRBV30 and TRBJ2-1, the full variable domain is SQTIHQWPATLVQPVGSPLSLECTVEGTSNPNLYWYRQAAGRGLQLLFYSVGIGQISSEVPQNLSASRPQDRQFILSSKKLLLSDSGFYLCACATINEQFFGPGTRLTVL.

The chain is built from TRBV27 and TRBJ2-5; 9 nucleotides align to TRBD1. Trimming cost V 10 bases and J 4 bases; bases outside gene matches: 19. Germline assignment: CDR1 MNHEY and CDR2 SMNVEV (reference sequence). This CDR3 contains 17 residues. In DNA form, the CDR3 reads TGTGCCACCTCCCCCCTCAATATACCGGGACAGGGAGAGACCCAGTACTTC. This encodes CATSPLNIPGQGETQYF.

V gene TRBV6-5 combines with J gene TRBJ1-6; D possibly corresponds to TRBD1 (5 bases). CDR1 and CDR2 (germline): MNHEY, SVGAGI. The CDR3 has 15 amino acids. The V end was cut by 2 bases, the J end by 8 bases, with 13 bases between. The DNA for the CDR3 is TGTGCCAGCAGTTACGAGGGACGGACTTATTCACCCCTCCACTTT. The encoded protein is CASSYEGRTYSPLHF.

The chain links TRBV28 to TRBJ2-1, with 9 nucleotides matching TRBD2. After removal of 10 bases from V and 8 bases from J, the junction contained 12 bases not matched to a gene. Germline values: CDR1 MDHEN, CDR2 SYDVKM. This CDR3 has 14 residues. CDR3 DNA sequence: TGTGCCACCCTGGATGCGGGAGGGGGACATGAGCAGTTCTTC. Its translation: CATLDAGGGHEQFF. Looking up the rest from reference TRBV28 and TRBJ2-1 gives the full variable domain: DVKVTQSSRYLVKRTGEKVFLECVQDMDHENMFWYRQDPGLGLRLIYFSYDVKMKEKGDIPEGYSVSREKKERFSLILESASTNQTSMYLCATLDAGGGHEQFFGPGTRLTVL.

The chain uses TRBV15 and TRBJ1-1; a weak D match, TRBD1 (5 bases). The V gene lost 4 bases and the J gene lost 4 bases, with 13 bases spanning the gap. This CDR3 is built from 14 residues. CDR1 and CDR2 from the germline V gene are LNHNV and YYDKDF (reference sequence). The CDR3 here is CATSKGRGPTEAFF. CDR3 sequence (DNA): TGTGCCACCAGCAAAGGAAGGGGCCCCACTGAAGCTTTCTTT.

The chain uses TRBV7-3 and TRBJ2-5; the match to TRBD2 covers 11 bases. The CDR3 extends over 14 amino acids. CDR1 is SGHTA and CDR2 is FQGTGA in the germline V gene. V shed 5 bases and J 5 bases; nucleotides not matched to a gene: 4. In DNA form, the CDR3 reads TGTGCCAGCAGCCCGACTAGCGGGATTGAGACCCAGTACTTC. This codes for CASSPTSGIETQYF.

The chain has TRBV2 and TRBJ2-7; 7 bases fit TRBD1. V shed 6 bases, J shed 2 bases, and the junction held 10 bases outside the gene matches. The germline V gene has CDR1 SNHLY and CDR2 FYNNEI. This CDR3 comprises 15 residues. CDR3 loop: CASRESWDRAYEQYF. The CDR3 region has the DNA TGTGCCAGCAGGGAGAGCTGGGACAGAGCCTACGAGCAGTACTTC.

V gene TRBV28 combines with J gene TRBJ2-7, with TRBD2 matching over 11 bases. Germline V gene data show CDR1 as MDHEN and CDR2 as SYDVKM. This CDR3 is 16 amino acids long. V gave up 6 bases and J gave up 0 bases; unmatched junction bases: 7. CDR3 DNA: TGTGCCAGCAGACTGCCGACTAGCGGGGACTCCTACGAGCAGTACTTC. Amino acids: CASRLPTSGDSYEQYF.

The DNA of the CDR3 is TGTGCCAGCAGCTTAGAAGGGACGAACACTGAAGCTTTCTTT. Protein: CASSLEGTNTEAFF. The genes are TRBV7-8 and TRBJ1-1; tentative D call: TRBD1 (5 bases). The V gene lost 1 base and the J gene lost 1 base, with 7 bases spanning the gap. The CDR3 loop spans 14 amino acids. CDR1 is SGHVS and CDR2 is FQNEAQ in the germline V gene.